One and the same sample provided the 15 T cell receptor beta chains below, sequenced in a study of regulatory T cells in long-lasting Graves disease. Library construction for TCR beta used iRepertoire HTBI primers and Arm-PCR of CDR3 regions. Each CDR3 protein gets one entry after TCRdb re-called the multiplex PCR reads with MiXCR. Counted here are 520,000 or so distinct CDR3 sequences, about 11% occurring once; the ten biggest clones make up roughly 8.9%. The time point here: newly diagnosed GD, antithyroid drugs for less than 3 months. The TCR library was made from RNA that had been extracted from PBMCs in TRIzol. These same records also appear under a second study, on T cells in Graves' hyperthyroidism and ophthalmopathy.

The specimen comprised peripheral blood mononuclear cells (PBMCs), sampled at new diagnosis, from a patient treated with antithyroid drugs. The receptors stem from a woman aged 25 to 39 with Graves disease.

Many counts were recorded for this clonotype. The genes are TRBV12-3 or TRBV12-4 and TRBJ1-1; TRBD1 might be the D (5 bases). The CDR3 totals 13 residues. V lost 5 bases and J 0 bases, leaving 7 bases between the germline ends. CDR3 region: CASSKTVNTEAFF. The CDR3 nucleotides read TGTGCCAGCAGTAAGACAGTGAACACTGAAGCTTTCTTT.

This clonotype has at least ten counts. V gene TRBV7-8 combines with J gene TRBJ2-3; D is uncertain. Germline CDR1 is SGHVS and CDR2 is FQNEAQ. This CDR3 is built from 17 residues. V gave up 1 base and J gave up 3 bases, with 17 bases separating them. The chain's CDR3 is CASSLVRLGGLTDTQYF. DNA for the CDR3: TGTGCCAGCAGCTTAGTGCGCCTAGGCGGCCTAACAGATACGCAGTATTTT.

This clonotype occurred many times. The rearrangement joins TRBV28 to TRBJ1-3; D is unclear. Per the germline V gene, CDR1 is MDHEN and CDR2 is SYDVKM. Trimming took off 2 bases at V and 4 bases at J, with 12 bases between the two ends. The length of the CDR3 is 15 residues. The CDR3 nucleotides are TGTGCCAGCAGTTTAGTCTCATTAGCCGGAAACACCATATATTTT. The encoded protein is CASSLVSLAGNTIYF.

This clonotype was counted between two and nine times. The rearrangement links TRBV20-1 to TRBJ1-2; D gene unclear. V gave up 7 bases and J gave up 3 bases, with 15 bases separating them. Germline V lookup: CDR1 DFQATT, CDR2 SNEGSKA (reference sequence). The CDR3 contains 13 residues. The DNA of the CDR3 is TGCAGTGTTGGAAACGACGGCTACTATGGCTACACCTTC. Residues: CSVGNDGYYGYTF.

This clonotype was observed at least ten times. One junction end does not reproduce the germline sequence, and a read error may be involved. The chain joins TRBV7-9 to TRBJ1-1, with D possibly TRBD1 on 6 matching bases. The germline V gene encodes CDR1 SEHNR and CDR2 FQNEAQ (reference sequence). The CDR3 length is 13 residues. CDR3: CASRLQGNTEAFF. The CDR3, as DNA: TGTGCCAGCCGCTTACAGGGGAACACTGAAGCTTTCTTT.

This clonotype was detected only a few times. The chain recombines TRBV27 with TRBJ1-2; a possible D gene is TRBD1 (5 bases). Trimming took 5 bases from V and 5 from J, leaving 18 bases between them. Looked up from germline, CDR1 is MNHEY and CDR2 is SMNVEV (reference sequence). The CDR3 has 15 amino acids. For the CDR3, the DNA is TGTGCCAGCAGTCCCAGGGATCCCGTTCAGTATGGCTACACCTTC. Amino acid sequence: CASSPRDPVQYGYTF.

At least ten counts were recorded for this clonotype. Here the CDR3 reads CAWSVPGDLRNQPQHF. CDR3 bases: TGTGCCTGGAGTGTTCCCGGGGATTTGAGGAATCAGCCCCAGCATTTT. V and J are TRBV30 and TRBJ1-5; no reliable D call. Germline assignment: CDR1 GTSNPN and CDR2 SVGIG (reference sequence). This CDR3 region has 16 residues. V was clipped by 0 bases and J by 4 bases, with 16 bases between them.

As to this clonotype: A much larger clonotype is one base distant, so this may be a read error. The V gene is TRBV30, the J gene TRBJ1-4; D gene uncertain. The CDR3 has 12 residues. Deletions cut 5 bases from V and 7 bases from J, with 11 bases between. CDR1 and CDR2 from the germline V gene are GTSNPN and SVGIG (reference sequence). CDR3 in DNA: TGTGCCTGGGGAGGAGGCCGTGAAAAACTGTTTTTT. Protein: CAWGGGREKLFF.

Ten or more counts support this clonotype. The chain recombines TRBV19 with TRBJ2-2, with D perhaps matching TRBD1 or TRBD2 (5 bases each). CDR3 length: 16 residues. Germline V gene data show CDR1 as LNHDA and CDR2 as SQIVND (reference sequence). Deletions cut 4 bases from V and 2 bases from J, with 14 bases between. This CDR3 reads CASSSPRGGNTGELFF. The CDR3 DNA is TGTGCCAGTAGTAGCCCGAGGGGCGGCAACACCGGGGAGCTGTTTTTT. The full variable domain, in which reference TRBV19 and TRBJ2-2 provide the parts outside the CDR3, is DGGITQSPKYLFRKEGQNVTLSCEQNLNHDAMYWYRQDPGQGLRLIYYSQIVNDFQKGDIAEGYSVSREKKESFPLTVTSAQKNPTAFYLCASSSPRGGNTGELFFGEGSRLTVL.

This clonotype occurred many times. The J gene is TRBJ1-5, the V gene TRBV2; D gene uncertain. CDR1 SNHLY and CDR2 FYNNEI come from the germline V gene. The V gene lost 1 base and the J gene lost 4 bases, with 11 bases spanning the gap. This CDR3 has 15 amino acids. CDR3 protein: CASSEGAGRNQPQHF. The CDR3 DNA reads TGTGCCAGCAGTGAAGGGGCAGGTCGAAATCAGCCCCAGCATTTT.

The gene calls are TRBV6-1 and TRBJ1-2, with D hard to call. Germline V gives CDR1 MNHNS, CDR2 SASEGT. Trimming removed 5 bases from V and 6 bases from J, with 13 bases in between. This CDR3 contains 13 residues. The CDR3 bases are TGTGCCAGCAGTCAAACGACAACACATGGCTACACCTTC. It specifies CASSQTTTHGYTF.

This clonotype came up many times. J is TRBJ1-1 and V is TRBV2; D is unclear. V lost 6 bases, J lost 1 base, and 15 bases lay in between. Looked up from germline, CDR1 is SNHLY and CDR2 is FYNNEI. The CDR3 totals 15 residues. The CDR3 here is CASSPQTRANTEAFF. In DNA, the CDR3 is TGTGCCAGCAGCCCACAGACCCGGGCGAACACTGAAGCTTTCTTT.

This clonotype was seen repeatedly, ten times or more. The chain combines TRBV20-1 with TRBJ1-1; the D gene is possibly TRBD1 (5 bases). Germline V lookup: CDR1 DFQATT, CDR2 SNEGSKA (reference sequence). The germline V and J ends were trimmed by 1 base and 1 base, with 16 bases remaining between them. The CDR3 has 16 amino acids. The CDR3 loop is CSARGLGGRGNTEAFF. CDR3 DNA: TGCAGTGCTAGAGGACTTGGGGGTAGGGGGAACACTGAAGCTTTCTTT.

This clonotype was observed many times. The V gene is TRBV11-2, the J gene TRBJ2-3; 9 nucleotides match TRBD1. In germline, CDR1 is SGHAT, CDR2 FQNNGV. The CDR3 length is 18 residues. With 1 base clipped from V and 4 bases from J, the junction kept 12 bases outside the gene matches. The CDR3 loop is CASSLVPWTGALADTQYF. The CDR3 DNA reads as TGTGCCAGCAGCTTAGTCCCTTGGACAGGGGCCCTAGCAGATACGCAGTATTTT.

This clonotype was detected a few times. The rearrangement joins TRBV19 to TRBJ2-3, with D unresolved. Germline V gene sequence: CDR1 LNHDA, CDR2 SQIVND (reference sequence). V was trimmed by 8 bases and J by 2 bases, leaving 11 bases between them. The CDR3 is 13 amino acids. The CDR3 spells CASGQDHTDTQYF. The CDR3, as DNA: TGTGCCAGTGGCCAAGATCACACAGATACGCAGTATTTT.